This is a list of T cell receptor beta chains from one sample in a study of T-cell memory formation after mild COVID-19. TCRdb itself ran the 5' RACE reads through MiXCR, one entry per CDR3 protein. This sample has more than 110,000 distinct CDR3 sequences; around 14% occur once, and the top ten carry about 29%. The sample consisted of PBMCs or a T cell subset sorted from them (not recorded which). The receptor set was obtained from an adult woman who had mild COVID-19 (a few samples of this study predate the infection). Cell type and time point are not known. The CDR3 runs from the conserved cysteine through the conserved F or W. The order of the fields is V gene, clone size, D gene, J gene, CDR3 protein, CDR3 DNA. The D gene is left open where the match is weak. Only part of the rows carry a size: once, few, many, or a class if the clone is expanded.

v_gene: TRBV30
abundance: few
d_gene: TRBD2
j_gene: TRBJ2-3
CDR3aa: CAWSAVAGSTDTQYF
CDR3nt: TGTGCCTGGAGTGCAGTAGCGGGGAGCACAGATACGCAGTATTTT

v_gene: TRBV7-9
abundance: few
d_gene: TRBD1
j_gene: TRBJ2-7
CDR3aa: CASSFVQGALSEQYF
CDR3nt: TGTGCCAGCAGCTTCGTACAGGGGGCCCTTAGTGAGCAGTACTTC

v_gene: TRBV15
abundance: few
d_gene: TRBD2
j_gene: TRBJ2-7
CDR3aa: CATSRTSGSYEQYF
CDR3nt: TGTGCCACCAGCAGGACTAGCGGGTCCTACGAGCAGTACTTC

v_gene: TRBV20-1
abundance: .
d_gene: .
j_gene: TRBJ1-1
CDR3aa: CSARDQGGSTEAFF
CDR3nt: TGCAGTGCTAGAGATCAGGGAGGGAGCACTGAAGCTTTCTTT

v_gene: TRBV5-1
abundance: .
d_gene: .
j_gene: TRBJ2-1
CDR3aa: CASSLAEAYSYNEQFF
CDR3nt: TGCGCCAGCAGCTTGGCCGAGGCCTACTCCTACAATGAGCAGTTCTTC

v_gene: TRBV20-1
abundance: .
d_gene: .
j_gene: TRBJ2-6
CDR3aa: CSARDLGAGRSGANVLTF
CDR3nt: TGCAGTGCTAGAGATCTGGGAGCCGGACGCTCTGGGGCCAACGTCCTGACTTTC

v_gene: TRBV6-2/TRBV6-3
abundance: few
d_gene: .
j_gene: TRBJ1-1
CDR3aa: CASSDTEAFF
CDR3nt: TGTGCCAGCAGTGACACTGAAGCTTTCTTT

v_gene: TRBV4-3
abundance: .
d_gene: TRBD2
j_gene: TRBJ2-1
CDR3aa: CASSQKLADDYNEQFF
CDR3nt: TGCGCCAGCAGCCAAAAACTAGCGGACGACTACAATGAGCAGTTCTTC

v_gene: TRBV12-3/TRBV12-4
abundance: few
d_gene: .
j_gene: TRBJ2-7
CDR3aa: CASRPRQSYEQYF
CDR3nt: TGTGCCAGCAGACCCCGACAGTCCTACGAGCAGTACTTC

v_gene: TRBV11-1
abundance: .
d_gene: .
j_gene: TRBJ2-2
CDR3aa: CASSYERLFTGELFF
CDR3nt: TGTGCCAGCAGCTACGAGAGGTTATTCACCGGGGAGCTGTTTTTT

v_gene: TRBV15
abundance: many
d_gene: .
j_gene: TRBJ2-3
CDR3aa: CATSRDRLGASTDTQYF
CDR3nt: TGTGCCACCAGCAGAGATCGATTGGGGGCCTCCACAGATACGCAGTATTTT

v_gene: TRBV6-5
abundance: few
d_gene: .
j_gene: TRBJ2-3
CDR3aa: CASSSVGSPPDTQYF
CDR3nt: TGTGCCAGCAGTTCCGTGGGGAGCCCCCCAGATACGCAGTATTTT

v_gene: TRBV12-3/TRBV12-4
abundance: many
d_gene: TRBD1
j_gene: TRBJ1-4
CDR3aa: CASTLRDRVLGSTNEKLFF
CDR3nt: TGTGCCAGCACCCTGCGGGACAGGGTGCTGGGGTCAACTAATGAAAAACTGTTTTTT

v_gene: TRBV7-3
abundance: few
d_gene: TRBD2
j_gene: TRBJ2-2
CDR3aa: CASSFTSGGLRTGELFF
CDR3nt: TGTGCCAGCAGCTTTACTAGCGGGGGCCTGCGCACCGGGGAGCTGTTTTTT

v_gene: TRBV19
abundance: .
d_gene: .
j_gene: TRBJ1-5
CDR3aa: CASSIDVQPQHF
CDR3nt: TGTGCCAGTAGTATAGACGTACAGCCCCAGCATTTT

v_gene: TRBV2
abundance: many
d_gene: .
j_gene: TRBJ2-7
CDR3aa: CASSASIREQYF
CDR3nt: TGTGCCAGCAGTGCATCTATCCGCGAGCAGTACTTC

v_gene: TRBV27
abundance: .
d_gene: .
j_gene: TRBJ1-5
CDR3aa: CASSLSAGLSNQPQHF
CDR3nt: TGTGCCAGCAGTTTATCGGCAGGGTTGAGCAATCAGCCCCAGCATTTT

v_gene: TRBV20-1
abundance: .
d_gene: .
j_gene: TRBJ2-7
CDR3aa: CSARDIKSGDHHEQYF
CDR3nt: TGCAGTGCTAGAGACATTAAGTCAGGGGACCACCACGAGCAGTACTTC

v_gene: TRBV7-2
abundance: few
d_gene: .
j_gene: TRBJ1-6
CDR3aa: CASSLGGKGSPLHF
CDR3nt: TGTGCCAGCAGCCTCGGGGGAAAGGGTTCACCCCTCCACTTT

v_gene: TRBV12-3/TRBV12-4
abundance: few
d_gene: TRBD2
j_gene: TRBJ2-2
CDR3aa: CASSFSREVNTGELFF
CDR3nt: TGTGCCAGCAGTTTCTCCCGGGAGGTGAACACCGGGGAGCTGTTTTTT

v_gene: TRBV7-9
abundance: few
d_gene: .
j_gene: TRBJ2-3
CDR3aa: CASVSKIRYTDTQYF
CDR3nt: TGTGCCAGCGTGTCCAAGATCCGTTATACAGATACGCAGTATTTT

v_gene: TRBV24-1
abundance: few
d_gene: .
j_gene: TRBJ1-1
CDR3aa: CATSDLNGVEAFF
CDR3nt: TGTGCCACCAGTGATTTGAATGGAGTTGAAGCTTTCTTT

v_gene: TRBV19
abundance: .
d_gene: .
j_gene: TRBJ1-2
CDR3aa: CASSMTGLNYGYTF
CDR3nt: TGTGCCAGTAGTATGACCGGACTTAACTATGGCTACACCTTC

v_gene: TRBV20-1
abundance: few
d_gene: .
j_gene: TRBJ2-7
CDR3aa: CSATPGEGAGYEQYF
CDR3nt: TGCAGTGCTACCCCCGGGGAGGGGGCGGGCTACGAGCAGTACTTC

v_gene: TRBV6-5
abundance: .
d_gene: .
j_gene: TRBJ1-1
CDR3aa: CATLRANTEAFF
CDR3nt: TGTGCCACCCTCCGGGCGAACACTGAAGCTTTCTTT

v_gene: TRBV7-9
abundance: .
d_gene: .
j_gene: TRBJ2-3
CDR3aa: CASSSHTGPDTQYF
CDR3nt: TGTGCCAGCAGCTCACACACGGGGCCAGATACGCAGTATTTT

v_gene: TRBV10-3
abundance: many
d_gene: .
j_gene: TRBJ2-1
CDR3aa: CAIRDTSSYNEQFF
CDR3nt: TGTGCCATCAGGGACACTAGCTCCTACAATGAGCAGTTCTTC

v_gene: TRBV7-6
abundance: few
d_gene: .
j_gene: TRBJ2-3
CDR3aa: CASSGGLDTDTQYF
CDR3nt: TGTGCCAGCAGCGGGGGCCTGGACACAGATACGCAGTATTTT

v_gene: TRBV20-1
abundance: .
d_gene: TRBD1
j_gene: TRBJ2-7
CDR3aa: CSARDRDRGSYEQYF
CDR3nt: TGCAGTGCTAGAGATCGCGACAGGGGTTCCTACGAGCAGTACTTC

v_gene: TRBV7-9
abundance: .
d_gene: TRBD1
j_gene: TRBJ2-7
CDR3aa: CASSLGPDRETYEQYF
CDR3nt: TGTGCCAGCAGCTTAGGCCCAGACAGGGAGACCTACGAGCAGTACTTC